This TCR beta chain was found in a study of post-analysis software for immune sequencing data. Study-level points and caveats: TRBV segments more frequent in patients than in controls numbered five and included TRBV5-6, TRBV5-1 and TRBV20-1.

cDNA libraries of TCR beta carried unique molecular identifiers. Roughly 0.5 million cDNA molecules were obtained from around 1 to 9.1 million T cells. MiXCR, applied by TCRdb to the PCR reads, yields one record per CDR3 protein. The table records fewer than 850,000 distinct CDR3 sequences, roughly 30% of them present only once. Germline V gene sequence: CDR1 SGHKS, CDR2 YYEKEE (reference sequence). The length of the CDR3 is 19 residues. Turning to this clonotype: No antigen is known for it. A junction end diverges from the germline sequence, so it may reflect a read error.

The sample was blood. This rearrangement joins TRBV5-5 to TRBJ2-3; 11 bases are shared with TRBD1. This TCR was recovered from a girl aged 5 to 17 with multiple sclerosis. Written as DNA, the CDR3 is TGTGCCAGCAGACGGGATCTGGGACAGGGGGTCCTCACGACAGATACGCGGTATTTT. Translated: CASRRDLGQGVLTTDTRYF.